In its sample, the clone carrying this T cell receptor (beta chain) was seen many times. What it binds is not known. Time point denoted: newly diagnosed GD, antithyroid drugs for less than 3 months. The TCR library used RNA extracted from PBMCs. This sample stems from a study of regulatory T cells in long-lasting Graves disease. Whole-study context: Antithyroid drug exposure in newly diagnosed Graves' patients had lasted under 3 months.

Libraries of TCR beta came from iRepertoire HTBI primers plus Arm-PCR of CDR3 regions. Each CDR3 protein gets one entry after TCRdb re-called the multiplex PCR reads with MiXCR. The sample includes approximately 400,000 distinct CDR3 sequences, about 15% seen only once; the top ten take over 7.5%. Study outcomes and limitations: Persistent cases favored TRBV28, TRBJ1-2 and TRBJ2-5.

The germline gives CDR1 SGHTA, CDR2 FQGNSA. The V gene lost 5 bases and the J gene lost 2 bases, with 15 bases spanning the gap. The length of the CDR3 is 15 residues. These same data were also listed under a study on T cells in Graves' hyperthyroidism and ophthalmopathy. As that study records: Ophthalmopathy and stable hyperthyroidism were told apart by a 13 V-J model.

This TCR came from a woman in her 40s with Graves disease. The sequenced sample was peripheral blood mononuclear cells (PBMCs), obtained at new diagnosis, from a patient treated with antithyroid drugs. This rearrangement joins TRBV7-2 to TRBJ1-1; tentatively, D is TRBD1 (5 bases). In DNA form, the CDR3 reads TGTGCCAGCAGCCCCGGGGGACGGAGTAACACTGAAGCTTTCTTT. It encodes CASSPGGRSNTEAFF.